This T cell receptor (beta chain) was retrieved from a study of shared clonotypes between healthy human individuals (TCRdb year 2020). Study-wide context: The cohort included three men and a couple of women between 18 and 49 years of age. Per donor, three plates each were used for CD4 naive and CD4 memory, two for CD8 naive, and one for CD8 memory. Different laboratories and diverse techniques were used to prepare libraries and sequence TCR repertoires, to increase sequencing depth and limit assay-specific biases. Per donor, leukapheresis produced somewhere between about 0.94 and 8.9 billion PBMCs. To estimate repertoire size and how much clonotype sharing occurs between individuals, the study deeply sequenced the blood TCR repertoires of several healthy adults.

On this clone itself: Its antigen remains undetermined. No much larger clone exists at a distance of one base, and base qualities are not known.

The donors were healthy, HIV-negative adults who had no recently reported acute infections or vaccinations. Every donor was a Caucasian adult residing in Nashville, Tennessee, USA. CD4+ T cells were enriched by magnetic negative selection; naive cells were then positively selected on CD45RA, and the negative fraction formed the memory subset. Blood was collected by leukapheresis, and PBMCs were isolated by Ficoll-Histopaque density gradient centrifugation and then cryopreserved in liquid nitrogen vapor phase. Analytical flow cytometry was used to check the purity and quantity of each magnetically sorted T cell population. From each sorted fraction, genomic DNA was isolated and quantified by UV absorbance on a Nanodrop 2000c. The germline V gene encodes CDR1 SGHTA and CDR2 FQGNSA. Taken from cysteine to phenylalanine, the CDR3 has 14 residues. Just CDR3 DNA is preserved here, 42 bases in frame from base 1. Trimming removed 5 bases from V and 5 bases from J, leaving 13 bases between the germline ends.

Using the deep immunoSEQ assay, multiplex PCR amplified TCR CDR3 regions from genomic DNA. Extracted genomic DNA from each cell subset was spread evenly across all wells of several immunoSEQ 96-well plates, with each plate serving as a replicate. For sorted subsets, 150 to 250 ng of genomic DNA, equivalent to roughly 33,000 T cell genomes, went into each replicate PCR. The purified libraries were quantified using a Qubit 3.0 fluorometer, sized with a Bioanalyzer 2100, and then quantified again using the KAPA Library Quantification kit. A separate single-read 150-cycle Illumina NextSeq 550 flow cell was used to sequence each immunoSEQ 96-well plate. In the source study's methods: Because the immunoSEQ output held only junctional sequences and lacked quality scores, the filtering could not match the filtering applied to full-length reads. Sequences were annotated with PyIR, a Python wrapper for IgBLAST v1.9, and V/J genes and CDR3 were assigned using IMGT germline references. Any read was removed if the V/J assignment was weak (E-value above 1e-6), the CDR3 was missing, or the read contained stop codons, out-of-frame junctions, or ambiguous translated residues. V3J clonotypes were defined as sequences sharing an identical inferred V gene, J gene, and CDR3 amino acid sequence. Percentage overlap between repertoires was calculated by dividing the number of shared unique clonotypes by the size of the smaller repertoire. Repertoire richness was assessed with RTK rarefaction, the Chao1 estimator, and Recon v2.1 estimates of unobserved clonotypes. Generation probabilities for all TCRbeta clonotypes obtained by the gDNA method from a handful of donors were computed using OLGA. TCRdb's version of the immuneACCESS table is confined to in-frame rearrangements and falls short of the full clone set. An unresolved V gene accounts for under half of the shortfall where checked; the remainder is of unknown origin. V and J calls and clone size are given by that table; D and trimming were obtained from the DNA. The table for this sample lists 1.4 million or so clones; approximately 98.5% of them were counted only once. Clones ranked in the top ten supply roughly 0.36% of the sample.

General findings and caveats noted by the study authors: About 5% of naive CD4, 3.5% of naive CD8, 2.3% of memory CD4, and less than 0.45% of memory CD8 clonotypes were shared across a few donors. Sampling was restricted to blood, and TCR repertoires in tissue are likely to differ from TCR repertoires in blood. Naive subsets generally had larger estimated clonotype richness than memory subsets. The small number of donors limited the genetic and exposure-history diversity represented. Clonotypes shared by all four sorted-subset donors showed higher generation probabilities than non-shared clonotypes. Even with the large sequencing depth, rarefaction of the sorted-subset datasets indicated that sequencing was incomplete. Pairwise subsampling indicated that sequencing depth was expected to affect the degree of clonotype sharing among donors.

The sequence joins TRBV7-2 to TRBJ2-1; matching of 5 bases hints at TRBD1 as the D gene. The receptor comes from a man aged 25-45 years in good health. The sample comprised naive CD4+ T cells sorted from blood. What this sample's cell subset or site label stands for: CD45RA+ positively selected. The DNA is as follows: TGTGCCAGCAGCCCCGATGTGGGGCACAATGAGCAGTTCTTC. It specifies CASSPDVGHNEQFF.